This TCR beta chain is from a study of CD8+CD57+ T cells in acquired aplastic anemia. Overall study: Sorted cells (CD4+ and CD8+) yielded DNA amounts that averaged around 3.5 ug.

The TCR beta profiling, which covered VDJ combination and CDR3 sequence, was carried out using genomic DNA as the template. Via MiXCR, TCRdb re-called the reads, giving one row per CDR3 protein. The table has some 200,000 distinct CDR3 sequences, roughly 50% seen once. Patients who underwent sequencing had shown CD8+CD57+ cell expansion by flow cytometry. All participating patients were living with severe acquired aplastic anemia. Germline V gives CDR1 MNHEY, CDR2 SVGEGT. The junction had 16 bases not matched to a gene; V was cut back by 5 bases and J by 8 bases. CDR3 length: 17 amino acids. Overall study findings and caveats: Patients and controls were found to share approximately 31 CD8+ CDR3 sequences.

This clonotype occurred many times. Its antigen is as yet unknown. The source material was sorted CD4+, CD8+, or CD8+CD57+ T cells (not recorded which) from PBMCs. The rearrangement links TRBV6-2 or TRBV6-3 to TRBJ2-3, with 10 bases fitting TRBD2. The clonotype originates from a human donor with aplastic anemia. CDR3 amino acids: CASSHLGQREGRGTQYF. The CDR3 DNA is TGTGCCAGCAGTCACTTGGGACAGCGGGAGGGCCGTGGTACGCAGTATTTT.